The rows below give T cell receptor beta chains drawn from one sample of a study of CD8+CD57+ T cells in acquired aplastic anemia. TCRdb called the reads again in MiXCR, with one record for every CDR3 protein. The table includes about 190,000 distinct CDR3 sequences, around half detected once. Sample: sorted CD4+, CD8+, or CD8+CD57+ T cells (not recorded which) from PBMCs. The receptors were sampled from a human donor with aplastic anemia. Each CDR3 is given with its conserved first and last residue. D genes are given only for firm matches. Expanded clones get a size class; other rows say once, few or many, or leave the size out.

>NA|TRBJ2-3|TRBV13|NA
TGTGCCAGCAGTTACCAACTGGATAGCACAGATACGCAGTATTTT
CASSYQLDSTDTQYF
>TRBD2|TRBJ2-3|TRBV7-2|few
TGTGCCAGCAGCTTAGGACTAGCCGGTACGCAGTATTTT
CASSLGLAGTQYF
>NA|TRBJ1-5|TRBV29-1|NA
TGCAGCGTTGAATACGCACGCAATCAGCCCCAGCATTTT
CSVEYARNQPQHF
>NA|TRBJ2-1|TRBV5-1|many
TGCGCCAGCAGCTTGGGGACATTCCTCAATGAGCAGTTCTTC
CASSLGTFLNEQFF
>NA|TRBJ1-6|TRBV7-6|NA
TGTGCCAGCAGCTTAGGGAGGGAGAGCAATTCACCCCTCCACTTT
CASSLGRESNSPLHF
>NA|TRBJ1-3|TRBV5-6|many
TGTGCCAGCAGCTTGGGAGGGTTTTCCGGAAACACCATATATTTT
CASSLGGFSGNTIYF
>NA|TRBJ1-2|TRBV2|NA
TGTGCCAGCAGCGGAATTAACTATGGCTACACCTTC
CASSGINYGYTF
>TRBD1|TRBJ2-2|TRBV19|NA
TGTGCCAGTAGTATCGGACAGGACAACCCAAACACCGGGGAGCTGTTTTTT
CASSIGQDNPNTGELFF
>NA|TRBJ1-6|TRBV19|NA
TGTGCCAGTAGTGGGACACGAAATAATTCACCCCTCCACTTT
CASSGTRNNSPLHF
>NA|TRBJ2-1|TRBV10-3|few
TGTGCCATCAGGAGAGACACCGTCCGCAATGAGCAGTTCTTC
CAIRRDTVRNEQFF
>TRBD1|TRBJ2-6|TRBV11-2|NA
TGTGCCAGCAGCTTGGGTTTACAGGGGGCGTCTGGGGCCAACGTCCTGACTTTC
CASSLGLQGASGANVLTF
>NA|TRBJ1-2|TRBV15|NA
TGTGCCACCAGCATAAAGGACAGCTATGGCTACACCTTC
CATSIKDSYGYTF
>NA|TRBJ1-5|TRBV2|once
TGTGCCAGCAGGGGGACTTATAAGATCAGCAATCAGCCCCAGCATTTT
CASRGTYKISNQPQHF
>TRBD1|TRBJ2-5|TRBV7-2|NA
TGTGCCAGCAGGGGGACAGTCTTAAGGGGAGAGACCCAGTACTTC
CASRGTVLRGETQYF
>TRBD1|TRBJ1-2|TRBV5-1|NA
TGCGCCAGCAGCTTGGGCCACAATCCCCGGGACAGGAAAAAATCCTTTAACTATGGCTACACCTTC
CASSLGHNPRDRKKSFNYGYTF
>NA|TRBJ1-6|TRBV7-2|many
TGTGCCAGCAGCTGGGGACGATACTCACCCCTCCACTTT
CASSWGRYSPLHF
>NA|TRBJ2-3|TRBV20-1|NA
TGCAGTGCTAGCTCTGATACGCAGTATTTT
CSASSDTQYF
>TRBD1|TRBJ2-7|TRBV7-9|NA
TGTGCCAGCAGGTCACGGGACAGAGCCGTTAACGAGCAGTACTTC
CASRSRDRAVNEQYF
>NA|TRBJ1-1|TRBV5-1|many
TGCGCCAGCAGCTTGGATCCAGTAATGAACACTGAAGCTTTCTTT
CASSLDPVMNTEAFF
>TRBD2|TRBJ2-7|TRBV25-1|many
TGTGCCAGCAGTGAAGCTAGCGGGAGGGCCACCCACGAGCAGTACTTC
CASSEASGRATHEQYF
>NA|TRBJ2-2|TRBV7-8|NA
TGTGCCAGCAGCTCCTTACCACTCGGGGAGCTGTTTTTT
CASSSLPLGELFF
>NA|TRBJ1-1|TRBV12-3/TRBV12-4|NA
TGTGCCAGCAGCCTCAGCGTAACTGAAGCTTTCTTT
CASSLSVTEAFF
>NA|TRBJ2-2|TRBV2|NA
TGTGCCAGCAGAGGAACCAGGTCGGGCGGGGAGCTGTTTTTT
CASRGTRSGGELFF
>TRBD1|TRBJ1-5|TRBV24-1|many
TGTGCCACCAGCGACAGGGAAGTCCATCAGCCCCAGCATTTT
CATSDREVHQPQHF
>TRBD1|TRBJ1-5|TRBV4-2|few
TGTGCCAGCAGCCATCCTAATGAGGGACAGGGGAGCAATCAGCCCCAGCATTTT
CASSHPNEGQGSNQPQHF
>NA|TRBJ1-2|TRBV2|many
TGTGCCAGCAGACCCACCGCTAACTATGGCTACACCTTC
CASRPTANYGYTF
>TRBD1|TRBJ2-7|TRBV10-3|NA
TGTGCCATCAGTGAGGGGACAGGGACTATCTACGAGCAGTACTTC
CAISEGTGTIYEQYF
>TRBD1|TRBJ2-7|TRBV10-3|NA
TGTGCCAACAGGGGGACCCGGGACAGGGGGCCCCCCGGCTCCTACGAGCAGTACTTC
CANRGTRDRGPPGSYEQYF
>TRBD2|TRBJ2-7|TRBV2|few
TGTGCCAGCAGTACACCGGGACTAGCGGGAGTCGGTGAGCAGTACTTC
CASSTPGLAGVGEQYF
>NA|TRBJ1-1|TRBV7-2|few
TGTGCCAGCAGCTTACGCTACACTGAAGCTTTCTTT
CASSLRYTEAFF
>NA|TRBJ2-5|TRBV15|NA
TGTGCCACCAGCAGAGATTGGGGGCGATCCTGGGAGACCCAGTACTTC
CATSRDWGRSWETQYF
>NA|TRBJ1-1|TRBV7-9|NA
TGTGCCAGCAGCTTAGAGAGGGTGGTTGAAGCTTTCTTT
CASSLERVVEAFF
>TRBD2|TRBJ2-7|TRBV10-3|NA
TGTGCCATCAGGGGGACTAGCGGGAAGTCCTACGAGCAGTACTTC
CAIRGTSGKSYEQYF
>TRBD1|TRBJ2-6|TRBV4-2|few
TGTGCCAGCAGTATGTCCCGGGACAGTACCTCTGGGGCCAACGTCCTGACTTTC
CASSMSRDSTSGANVLTF